Each of the 24 T cell receptor beta chains below was sequenced from the same sample in a study. Each CDR3 protein gets one entry after TCRdb re-called the 5' RACE reads with MiXCR. The table shows 45,000 to 55,000 distinct CDR3 sequences, with 24% occurring only once. The specimen was tumor-infiltrating naive CD4+ T cells sorted from the breast tumor. Subset here: naive CD4+ T cells, CD4+CD45RA+CD25-. The receptors here all came from a female donor with breast cancer.

The table lists this clonotype with a few counts. The chain has TRBV5-1 and TRBJ2-1; 12 positions agree with TRBD2. The CDR3 extends over 16 amino acids. With V trimmed by 3 bases and J by 6 bases, 7 bases remained unmatched. Germline CDR1 reads SGHRS; CDR2 reads YFSETQ. The DNA for the CDR3 is TGCGCCAGCAGCTCGCACACTAGCGGGAGGCGCAATGAGCAGTTCTTC. Translation: CASSSHTSGRRNEQFF. The whole variable domain, remainder taken from reference TRBV5-1 and TRBJ2-1, is KAGVTQTPRYLIKTRGQQVTLSCSPISGHRSVSWYQQTPGQGLQFLFEYFSETQRNKGNFPGRFSGRQFSNSRSEMNVSTLELGDSALYLCASSSHTSGRRNEQFFGPGTRLTVL.

The chain is built from TRBV20-1 and TRBJ2-7; D tentatively fits TRBD1 or TRBD2 (5 bases each). This CDR3 is 15 amino acids long. Trimming took off 0 bases at V and 0 bases at J, with 12 bases between the two ends. The germline V gene encodes CDR1 DFQATT and CDR2 SNEGSKA (reference sequence). The CDR3 sequence: CSARDRRGLSYEQYF. In DNA form, the CDR3 reads TGCAGTGCTAGAGATAGACGGGGCCTCTCCTACGAGCAGTACTTC.

This clonotype has a handful of counts. The rearrangement joins TRBV29-1 to TRBJ2-7, with TRBD2 identical over 13 bases. Germline assignment: CDR1 SQVTM and CDR2 ANQGSEA. Trimming took 8 bases from V and 6 from J; bases not matched to a gene: 4. The CDR3 spans 12 residues. CDR3 coding DNA: TGCAGCCACGGGACTAGCGGGACCGAGCAGTACTTC. It translates to CSHGTSGTEQYF.

The rearrangement uses TRBV5-1 and TRBJ1-2, with D possibly TRBD1 on 5 matching bases. This CDR3 region has 15 residues. Germline CDR1 is SGHRS and CDR2 is YFSETQ. V gave up 0 bases and J gave up 8 bases, with 17 bases separating them. Here the CDR3 DNA reads TGCGCCAGCAGCTTGGAAGGCGGGGCCGATAAGGGCTACACCTTC. The encoded protein is CASSLEGGADKGYTF.

The sample holds a few counts of this clonotype. The chain carries TRBV6-1 and TRBJ1-1, with TRBD1 as a possible D gene (5 bases). CDR1 and CDR2 from the germline V gene are MNHNS and SASEGT. The CDR3 sequence is 13 residues long. V dropped 7 bases and J dropped 5 bases, with 14 bases sitting between them. The CDR3 loop is CASNRQDKTEAFF. CDR3 sequence (DNA): TGTGCCAGCAACCGCCAGGACAAGACTGAAGCTTTCTTT.

This clonotype was seen repeatedly, ten times or more. The CDR3 sequence is CASSSYPGSGNEKLFF. CDR3 nucleotide sequence: TGTGCCAGCAGTTCCTACCCCGGGTCCGGTAATGAAAAACTGTTTTTT. The genes are TRBV28 and TRBJ1-4; D is unresolved. The CDR3 runs to 16 residues. CDR1 and CDR2 (germline): MDHEN, SYDVKM. Trimming took 4 bases from V and 4 from J, leaving 16 bases between them.

This clonotype was seen many times. The gene calls are TRBV27 and TRBJ2-7; D unclear. CDR3 length: 13 amino acids. Trimming took off 2 bases at V and 2 bases at J, with 7 bases between the two ends. CDR1 and CDR2 (germline): MNHEY, SMNVEV (reference sequence). The CDR3 protein is CASSLRPTYEQYF. CDR3 bases: TGTGCCAGCAGTTTAAGACCAACCTACGAGCAGTACTTC.

V gene TRBV5-5 combines with J gene TRBJ2-3; no clear D. This CDR3 has 15 amino acids. V was shortened by 1 base and J by 2 bases, with 11 bases between the two germline ends. Germline V gene data show CDR1 as SGHKS and CDR2 as YYEKEE (reference sequence). CDR3 nucleotides: TGTGCCAGCAGCTTGAACAAACCGCCCACAGATACGCAGTATTTT. This gives the protein CASSLNKPPTDTQYF.

V is TRBV11-2 and J is TRBJ1-2, with D unclear. This CDR3 has 14 amino acids. Per the germline V gene, CDR1 is SGHAT and CDR2 is FQNNGV. Trimming removed 0 bases from V and 4 bases from J, with 9 bases in between. The CDR3: CASSLDRRGYGYTF. The CDR3 coding sequence is TGTGCCAGCAGCTTAGATCGTCGCGGCTATGGCTACACCTTC.

The rearrangement links TRBV7-4 to TRBJ2-1; 11 bases line up with TRBD2. The CDR3 length is 20 residues. CDR1 and CDR2 from the germline V gene are SGHVT and SQSDAQ. Germline trimming cut 0 bases from V and 5 bases from J; bases unmatched to any gene: 15. CDR3 nucleotides: TGTGCCAGCAGCTTAGCGTTCCGTGGTGGGTTGGGACTAGCGGACAATGAGCAGTTCTTC. It is translated as CASSLAFRGGLGLADNEQFF. Full variable domain (missing parts from reference TRBV7-4 and TRBJ2-1): GAGVSQSPRYKVAKRGRDVALRCDSISGHVTLYWYRQTLGQGSEVLTYSQSDAQRDKSGRPSGRFSAERPERSVSTLKIQRTEQGDSAVYLCASSLAFRGGLGLADNEQFFGPGTRLTVL.

With respect to this clonotype: A much larger clone differs by one base, so this may be a read error. V and J are TRBV7-2 and TRBJ1-1; TRBD1 might be the D (5 bases). Germline loops: CDR1 SGHTA, CDR2 FQGNSA. The CDR3 is made up of 13 amino acids. DNA for the CDR3: TGTGCCAGCAGCTCCATGTATGGGACTGAAGCTTGCTTT. Translation: CASSSMYGTEACF.

The genes are TRBV27 and TRBJ2-7; 7 bases map to TRBD1. This CDR3 is 15 amino acids long. The trim removed 2 bases at V and 0 bases at J, leaving 4 bases unmatched. Germline CDR1 and CDR2: MNHEY and SMNVEV (reference sequence). CDR3 nucleotide sequence: TGTGCCAGCAGTTTAAGGGGGCACAGCTCCTACGAGCAGTACTTC. It specifies CASSLRGHSSYEQYF.

Comments on this clonotype: It is unclear where the CDR3 begins or ends on the DNA, so no DNA is shown, and the CDR3 is as TCRdb lists it. V and J are TRBV7-5 and TRBJ1-1; the table assigns TRBD1, which was not confirmed against the DNA. TRBV7-5 is noted as a pseudogene. Including both end residues, the CDR3 is 20 amino acids long. The CDR3 sequence: CISVSEASRNSQGAYTEAFF.

The CDR3 nucleotides read TGTGCCAGCAGCGCCCAGGGGTACAATGAGCAGTACTTC. Protein: CASSAQGYNEQYF. This chain links TRBV7-6 with TRBJ2-5; D is perhaps TRBD1 (6 bases). V was clipped by 5 bases and J by 11 bases, with 18 bases between them. CDR1 is SGHVS, CDR2 FNYEAQ, per germline. The CDR3 spans 13 residues.

This clonotype has a handful of counts. V is TRBV27 and J is TRBJ1-6, with unresolved D. The CDR3 extends over 16 amino acids. CDR1 is MNHEY, CDR2 SMNVEV, per germline (reference sequence). Between the trimmed V and J ends, which lost 4 bases and 5 bases, there was a span of 15 bases. The CDR3 DNA reads as TGTGCCAGCAGTTCAAGGGCGGACGGCCATAATTCACCCCTCCACTTT. This encodes CASSSRADGHNSPLHF.

V and J are TRBV5-1 and TRBJ1-1; TRBD1 matches 9 bases. After removal of 3 bases from V and 8 bases from J, the junction contained 2 bases not matched to a gene. This CDR3 is 12 amino acids long. CDR1 SGHRS and CDR2 YFSETQ come from the germline V gene. The CDR3: CASSSGQGEAFF. CDR3 coding DNA: TGCGCCAGCAGCTCCGGACAGGGGGAAGCTTTCTTT.

The chain joins TRBV4-1 to TRBJ2-1; the match to TRBD2 covers 9 bases. The J call is uncertain, as TRBJ2-7 better fits the DNA end. This CDR3 has 15 residues. Germline V lookup: CDR1 MGHRA, CDR2 YSYEKL. The CDR3 loop is CASSRLAGVNNVQYF. The CDR3 coding sequence is TGCGCCAGCAGCCGTTTAGCGGGAGTCAACAATGTGCAGTACTTC.

This clonotype has a count of ten or more. V is TRBV5-1 and J is TRBJ1-1; possibly TRBD1 for D (5 bases). The CDR3 is 16 amino acids. The germline CDR1 and CDR2 sequences are SGHRS and YFSETQ. V lost 5 bases to trimming and J lost 4 bases, with 21 bases between them. CDR3 amino acids: CASRMESVAGPTEAFF. The CDR3, as DNA: TGCGCCAGCAGGATGGAGTCGGTGGCAGGGCCCACTGAAGCTTTCTTT.

There are a few counts of this clonotype. The chain has TRBV6-2 or TRBV6-3 and TRBJ2-1; 9 bases map to TRBD2. The germline V gene encodes CDR1 MNHEY and CDR2 SVGEGT. The length of the CDR3 is 19 residues. After removal of 4 bases from V and 0 bases from J, the junction contained 13 bases not matched to a gene. The CDR3 here is CASSFYPRTSASSYNEQFF. CDR3 in DNA: TGTGCCAGCAGTTTCTATCCGCGGACTAGCGCGAGCTCCTACAATGAGCAGTTCTTC.

V and J are TRBV4-3 and TRBJ1-1, with a tentative D call TRBD1 (6 bases). Germline V lookup: CDR1 LGHNA, CDR2 YSLEER. Trimming left V 4 bases short and J 3 bases short, with 12 bases between. This CDR3 has 14 residues. CDR3 region: CASSPGGPDTEAFF. The DNA for the CDR3 is TGCGCCAGCAGCCCCGGGGGGCCGGACACTGAAGCTTTCTTT.

This clonotype was picked up a small number of times. J is TRBJ2-3 and V is TRBV5-1; D gene ambiguous. The V end lost 1 base, the J end lost 2 bases, and 8 bases lay between the germline ends. The CDR3 consists of 14 residues. Germline V gene data show CDR1 as SGHRS and CDR2 as YFSETQ. This chain's CDR3 is CASSLYRHTDTQYF. In DNA, the CDR3 is TGCGCCAGCAGCTTGTATCGCCACACAGATACGCAGTATTTT.

This clonotype was seen more than once but under ten times. This chain joins TRBV5-1 and TRBJ2-5, with no clear D. CDR1 SGHRS and CDR2 YFSETQ come from the germline V gene. The CDR3 length is 14 residues. Trimming left V 4 bases short and J 2 bases short, with 12 bases between. DNA of the CDR3: TGCGCCAGCAGCCCCACGGGCGGACAAGAGACCCAGTACTTC. It yields the protein CASSPTGGQETQYF.

A few counts support this clonotype. The CDR3 coding sequence is TGTGCCAGCAGCTTCGGACTAGCTGATACGCAGTATTTT. It yields the protein CASSFGLADTQYF. The rearrangement links TRBV11-3 to TRBJ2-3; TRBD2 aligns across 8 bases. This CDR3 is 13 amino acids long. From germline, CDR1 is SGHNT and CDR2 YENEEA. With V trimmed by 3 bases and J by 6 bases, 2 bases remained unmatched.

The V call is TRBV27, the J call TRBJ2-5, with a possible D match to TRBD1 (7 bases). Deletions cut 3 bases from V and 2 bases from J, with 13 bases between. The CDR3 covers 15 residues. The germline V gene has CDR1 MNHEY and CDR2 SMNVEV (reference sequence). The CDR3 loop reads CASSFQGGRQETQYF. The CDR3 nucleotides read TGTGCCAGCAGTTTTCAGGGGGGACGGCAAGAGACCCAGTACTTC.